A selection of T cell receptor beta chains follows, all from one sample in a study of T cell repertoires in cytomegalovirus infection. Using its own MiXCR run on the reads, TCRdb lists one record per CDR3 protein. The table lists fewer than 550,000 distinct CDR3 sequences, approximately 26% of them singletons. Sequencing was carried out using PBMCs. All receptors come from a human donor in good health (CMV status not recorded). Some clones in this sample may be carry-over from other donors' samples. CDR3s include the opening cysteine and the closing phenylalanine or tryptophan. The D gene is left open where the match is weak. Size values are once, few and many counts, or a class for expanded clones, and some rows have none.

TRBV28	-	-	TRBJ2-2	TGTGCCAGCGGTTCGTCGAACACCGGGGAGCTGTTTTTT	CASGSSNTGELFF
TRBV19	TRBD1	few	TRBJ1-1	TGTGCCAGTGACAGGGGAGACATGAACACTGAAGCTTTCTTT	CASDRGDMNTEAFF
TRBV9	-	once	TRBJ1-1	TGTGCCAGCAGCCCTGTGGGGGCGCCCGGCACTGAAGCTTTCTTT	CASSPVGAPGTEAFF
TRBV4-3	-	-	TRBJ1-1	TGCGCCAGCAGCCAAGAGATAGAGGGGGAAGCTTTCTTT	CASSQEIEGEAFF
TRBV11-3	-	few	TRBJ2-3	TGTGCCAGCAGGTCCGGGTGGGGTAGGCAGTATTTT	CASRSGWGRQYF
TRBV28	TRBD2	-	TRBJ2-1	TGTGCCAGCAGGGCCCCCGGACTAGCGGGAGGGAGGGAGCAGTTCTTC	CASRAPGLAGGREQFF
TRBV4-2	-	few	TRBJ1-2	TGTGCCAGCAGCCAAGATATGGGGTCTAGGTCCTATGGCTACACCTTC	CASSQDMGSRSYGYTF
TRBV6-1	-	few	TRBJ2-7	TGTGCCAGCAGTACGCCGCTGGACAGATACTACGAGCAGTACTTC	CASSTPLDRYYEQYF
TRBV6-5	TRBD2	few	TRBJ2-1	TGTGCCAGCTTTAGCACTAGCGGGAATGAGCAGTTCTTC	CASFSTSGNEQFF
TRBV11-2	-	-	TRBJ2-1	TGTGCCAGCAGCCTCCTTAGGCTGCTCTCCTACAATGAGCAGTTCTTC	CASSLLRLLSYNEQFF
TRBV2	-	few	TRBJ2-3	TGTGCCAGCAGTGGGTCGGACTACACAGATACGCAGTATTTT	CASSGSDYTDTQYF
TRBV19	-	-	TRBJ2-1	TGTGCCAGTAGTCCCCAGGGCGGAGCGTACAATGAGCAGTTCTTC	CASSPQGGAYNEQFF
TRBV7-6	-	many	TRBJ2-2	TGTGCCAGCAGCTCCGGACGGAACACCGGGGAGCTGTTTTTT	CASSSGRNTGELFF
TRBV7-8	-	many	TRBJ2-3	TGTGCCAGCAGCCACAGCTATCGTTACGGGAGCGTCACAGATACGCAGTATTTT	CASSHSYRYGSVTDTQYF
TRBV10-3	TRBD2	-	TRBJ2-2	TGTGCCATCAGTGAACCCCGGGGAGCGGGAGAGATCGGGGAGCTGTTTTTT	CAISEPRGAGEIGELFF
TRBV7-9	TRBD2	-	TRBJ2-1	TGTGCCAGCAGCCTCAAAAGCGGGAACAACAATGAGCAGTTCTTC	CASSLKSGNNNEQFF
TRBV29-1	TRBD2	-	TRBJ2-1	TGCAGCGTTGAAAGGACTAGCGGGAGCATTTCCTACAATGAGCAGTTCTTC	CSVERTSGSISYNEQFF
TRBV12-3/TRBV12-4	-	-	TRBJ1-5	TGTGCCAGCACACTAAGGGGGTTGGGGCAGCCCCAGCATTTT	CASTLRGLGQPQHF
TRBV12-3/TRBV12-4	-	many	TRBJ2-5	TGTGCCAGCAGCTTGACGGGAGAGACCCAGTACTTC	CASSLTGETQYF
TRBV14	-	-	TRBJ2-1	TGTGCCAGCAGCCAAGCTTTGAGTGGTGAGCAGTTCTTC	CASSQALSGEQFF
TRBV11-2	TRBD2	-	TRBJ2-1	TGTGCCAGCAGCTCCCTAAGACTAGCGGGAGCCTTAGGAGAGAATGAGCAGTTCTTC	CASSSLRLAGALGENEQFF
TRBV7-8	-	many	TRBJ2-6	TGTGCCAGCAGCTCCAGGGGATCTGGGGCCAACGTCCTGACTTTC	CASSSRGSGANVLTF
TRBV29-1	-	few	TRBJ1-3	TGCAGCGTCCTTTTCCTACATGATGCTGGAAACACCATATATTTT	CSVLFLHDAGNTIYF
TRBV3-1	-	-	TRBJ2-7	TGTGCCAGCAGCCGTGAGGGACCCTACGAGCAGTACTTC	CASSREGPYEQYF
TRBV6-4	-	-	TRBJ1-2	TGTGCCAGCACCGTACAGGCTGGGGGGACCTATGGCTACACCTTC	CASTVQAGGTYGYTF
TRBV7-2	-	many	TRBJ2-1	TGTGCCAGCAGCTTTCACGGGTACAATGAGCAGTTCTTC	CASSFHGYNEQFF
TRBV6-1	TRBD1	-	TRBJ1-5	TGTGCCAGCAGGGCCAGGGGGGGCAATCAGCCCCAGCATTTT	CASRARGGNQPQHF
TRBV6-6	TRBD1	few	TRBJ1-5	TGTGCCAGCAGTTGGACAGGGGCTCAGCCCCAGCATTTT	CASSWTGAQPQHF
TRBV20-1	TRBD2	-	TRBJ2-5	TGCAGTGCGGGGCCCCCGAGCGGGAGGTACCAAGAGACCCAGTACTTC	CSAGPPSGRYQETQYF
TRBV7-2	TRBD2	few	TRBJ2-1	TGTGCCAGCACCAGAACTAGCGATGAGCAGTTCTTC	CASTRTSDEQFF
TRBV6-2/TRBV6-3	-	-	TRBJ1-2	TGTGCCAGCAGCCAGGCCGGACTACCTAACTATGGCTACACCTTC	CASSQAGLPNYGYTF
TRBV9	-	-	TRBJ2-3	TGTGCCAGCAGCGGACTTAGGGGAGCAGATACGCAGTATTTT	CASSGLRGADTQYF
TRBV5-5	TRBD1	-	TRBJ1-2	TGTGCCAGCAGCTTATCGGACAGGGAAAGTGGCTACACCTTC	CASSLSDRESGYTF
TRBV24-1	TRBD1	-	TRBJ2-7	TGTGCCACCAGTGACCCCCGGGCCGGGACAGGGGGCTACGAGCAGTACTTC	CATSDPRAGTGGYEQYF
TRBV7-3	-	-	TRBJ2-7	TGTGCCAGCAGCACTGACAGGCGGTACGAGCAGTACTTC	CASSTDRRYEQYF
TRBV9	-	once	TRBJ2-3	TGTGCCAGCAGCGAGCCGGTCCGGCCGAATACGCAGTATTTT	CASSEPVRPNTQYF
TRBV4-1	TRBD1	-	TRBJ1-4	TGCGCCAGCAGCCATGCGGGGACAGGGAATGAAAAACTGTTTTTT	CASSHAGTGNEKLFF
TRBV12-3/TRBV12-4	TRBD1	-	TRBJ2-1	TGTGCCAGCAGGGTCAGGGGGCTTGGTGAGCAGTTCTTC	CASRVRGLGEQFF
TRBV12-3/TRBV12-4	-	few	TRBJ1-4	TGTGCCAGCACAGGGGCCCGGGTAGGGAAACTGTTTTTT	CASTGARVGKLFF
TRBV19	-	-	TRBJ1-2	TGTGCCAGTAGTATTGATCGTTATGGCTACACCTTC	CASSIDRYGYTF
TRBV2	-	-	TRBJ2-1	TGTGCCAGCAGTGAGATTCTGCGGGGTGAGCAGTTCTTC	CASSEILRGEQFF
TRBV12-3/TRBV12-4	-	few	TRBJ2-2	TGTGCCAGCAGGGCGACAGATTACACCGGGGAGCTGTTTTTT	CASRATDYTGELFF
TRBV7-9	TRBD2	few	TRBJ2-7	TGTGCCAGCAGCCTCCCAGCGGGAGAAGGCTCCTACGAGCAGTACTTC	CASSLPAGEGSYEQYF
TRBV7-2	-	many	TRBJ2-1	TGTGCCAGCAGCCCACCTTCCTTTCCAGGCTACAATGAGCAGTTCTTC	CASSPPSFPGYNEQFF
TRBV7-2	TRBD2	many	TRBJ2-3	TGTGCCAGCAGCTTATTCTCGGGACTAGCGGGAGCTAGCACAGATACGCAGTATTTT	CASSLFSGLAGASTDTQYF
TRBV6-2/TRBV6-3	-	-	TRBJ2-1	TGTGCCACCCATCCCGTCAGCTACAATGAGCAGTTCTTC	CATHPVSYNEQFF
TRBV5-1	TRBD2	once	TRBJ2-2	TGCGCCAGCAGCTTAACTAGCGCAGCGAACACCGGGGAGCTGTTTTTT	CASSLTSAANTGELFF
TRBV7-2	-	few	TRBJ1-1	TGTGCCAGCATCGCCTCTGAAGCTTTCTTT	CASIASEAFF
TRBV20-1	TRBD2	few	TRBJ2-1	TGCAGCTCCCCTAGCGGGAGCTACAATGAGCAGTTCTTC	CSSPSGSYNEQFF
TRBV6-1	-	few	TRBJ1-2	TGTGCCAGCAGTTATACCCCGGGACGAGCTAACTATGGCTACACCTTC	CASSYTPGRANYGYTF
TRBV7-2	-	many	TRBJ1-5	TGTGCCAGCAGGGGCCGCGGGGGCCAGCCCCAGCATTTT	CASRGRGGQPQHF
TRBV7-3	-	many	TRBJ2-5	TGTGCCAGCAGACCCGGGTTTGGCCCCCAAGAGACCCAGTACTTC	CASRPGFGPQETQYF
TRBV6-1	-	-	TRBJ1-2	TGTGCCAGCAGTGGACCTGAGAACTATGGCTACACCTTC	CASSGPENYGYTF
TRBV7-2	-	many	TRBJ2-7	TGTGCCAGCAGCAAATCTGGGACTTCGTCCTACGAGCAGTACTTC	CASSKSGTSSYEQYF
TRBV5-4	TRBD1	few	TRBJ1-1	TGTGCCAGCAGCCTCGGACAGGGGGCGAGAACTGAAGCTTTCTTT	CASSLGQGARTEAFF
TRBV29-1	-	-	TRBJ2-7	TGCAGCGTTGTCAGGGGTACTTTTGGGGTAGGGTCCTACGAGCAGTACTTC	CSVVRGTFGVGSYEQYF
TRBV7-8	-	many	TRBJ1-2	TGTGCCAGCAGCCCCTATTCACCCTCGCCGATCTCCTATGGCTACACCTTC	CASSPYSPSPISYGYTF
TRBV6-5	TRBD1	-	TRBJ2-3	TGTGCCAGCAGTTTCTCCCTGGACAGGGCATACACAGATACGCAGTATTTT	CASSFSLDRAYTDTQYF
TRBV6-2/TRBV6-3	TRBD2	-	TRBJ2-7	TGTGCCAGCAGTTACTCGAGCGGGAGGGGTTCCTACGAGCAGTACTTC	CASSYSSGRGSYEQYF
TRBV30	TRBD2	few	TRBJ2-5	TGTGCCTGGAGTGTACCACTAGCGCGGGAGACCCAGTACTTC	CAWSVPLARETQYF